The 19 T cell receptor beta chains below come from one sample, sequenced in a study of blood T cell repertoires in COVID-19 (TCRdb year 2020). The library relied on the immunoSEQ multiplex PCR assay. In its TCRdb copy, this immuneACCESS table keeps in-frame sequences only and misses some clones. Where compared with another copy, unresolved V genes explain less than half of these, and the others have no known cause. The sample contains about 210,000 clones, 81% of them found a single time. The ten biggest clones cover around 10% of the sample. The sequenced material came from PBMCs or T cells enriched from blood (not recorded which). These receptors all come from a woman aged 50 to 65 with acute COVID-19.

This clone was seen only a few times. CDR3 bases: TGCGCCAGCAAACACTGGGACAGGGCCAATGAGCAGTTCTTC. Translating gives CASKHWDRANEQFF. V is TRBV23-1 and J is TRBJ2-1; 9 bases map to TRBD1. TRBV23-1 is noted as an ORF with a role that remains uncertain. The CDR3 is 14 amino acids. The V segment lost 7 bases and the J segment 6 bases; nucleotides outside the gene matches: 7.

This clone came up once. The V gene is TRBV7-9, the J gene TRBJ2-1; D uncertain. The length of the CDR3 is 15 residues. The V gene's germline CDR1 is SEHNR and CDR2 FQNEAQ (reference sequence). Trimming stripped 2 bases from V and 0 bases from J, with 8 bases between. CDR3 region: CASSLLSSSYNEQFF. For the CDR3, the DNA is TGTGCCAGCAGCTTACTATCGAGCTCCTACAATGAGCAGTTCTTC.

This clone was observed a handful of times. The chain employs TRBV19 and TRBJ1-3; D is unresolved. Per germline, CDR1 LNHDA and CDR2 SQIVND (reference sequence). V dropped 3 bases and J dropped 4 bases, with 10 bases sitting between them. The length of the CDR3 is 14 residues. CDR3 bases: TGTGCCAGTAGTATTTCCGTCCCCGGAAACACCATATATTTT. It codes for CASSISVPGNTIYF.

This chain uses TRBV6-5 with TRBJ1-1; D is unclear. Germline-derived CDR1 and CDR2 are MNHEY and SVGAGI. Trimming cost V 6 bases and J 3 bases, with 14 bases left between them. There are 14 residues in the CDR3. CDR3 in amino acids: CASRATLRDTEAFF. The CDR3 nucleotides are TGTGCCAGCAGGGCGACCTTGAGGGACACTGAAGCTTTCTTT.

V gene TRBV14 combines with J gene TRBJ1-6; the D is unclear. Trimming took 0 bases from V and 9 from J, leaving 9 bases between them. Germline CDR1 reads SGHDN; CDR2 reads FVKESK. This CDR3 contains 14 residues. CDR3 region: CASSQEVVGSPLHF. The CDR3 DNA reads TGTGCCAGCAGCCAAGAGGTAGTCGGTTCACCCCTCCACTTT. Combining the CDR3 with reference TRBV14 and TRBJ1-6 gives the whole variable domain EAGVTQFPSHSVIEKGQTVTLRCDPISGHDNLYWYRRVMGKEIKFLLHFVKESKQDESGMPNNRFLAERTGGTYSTLKVQPAELEDSGVYFCASSQEVVGSPLHFGNGTRLTVT.

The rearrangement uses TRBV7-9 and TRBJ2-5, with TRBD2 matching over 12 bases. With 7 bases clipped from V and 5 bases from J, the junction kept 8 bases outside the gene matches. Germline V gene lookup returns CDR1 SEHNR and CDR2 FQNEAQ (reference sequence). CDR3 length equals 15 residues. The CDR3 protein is CASNPSGGAWETQYF. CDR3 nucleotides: TGTGCCAGCAACCCTAGCGGGGGGGCCTGGGAGACCCAGTACTTC.

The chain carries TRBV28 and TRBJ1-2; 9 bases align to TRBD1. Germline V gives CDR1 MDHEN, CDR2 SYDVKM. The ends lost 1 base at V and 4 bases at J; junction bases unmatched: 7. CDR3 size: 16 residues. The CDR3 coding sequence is TGTGCCAGCAGTTTATTGGCACAGGGGGCGGGCTATGGCTACACCTTC. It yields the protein CASSLLAQGAGYGYTF.

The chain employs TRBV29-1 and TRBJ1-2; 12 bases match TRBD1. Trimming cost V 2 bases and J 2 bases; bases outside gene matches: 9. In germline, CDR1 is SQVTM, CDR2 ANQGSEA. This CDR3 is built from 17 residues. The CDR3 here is CSVESGTGGTSNYGYTF. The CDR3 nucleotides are TGCAGCGTTGAATCCGGGACAGGGGGCACCTCAAACTATGGCTACACCTTC.

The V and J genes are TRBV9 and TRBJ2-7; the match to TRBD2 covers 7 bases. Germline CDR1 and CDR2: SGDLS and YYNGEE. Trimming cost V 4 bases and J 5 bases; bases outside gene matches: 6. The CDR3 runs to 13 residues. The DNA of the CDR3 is TGTGCCAGCAGCCTAAGCGGGATACACGAGCAGTACTTC. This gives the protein CASSLSGIHEQYF. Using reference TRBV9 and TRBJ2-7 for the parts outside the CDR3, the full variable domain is DSGVTQTPKHLITATGQRVTLRCSPRSGDLSVYWYQQSLDQGLQFLIQYYNGEERAKGNILERFSAQQFPDLHSELNLSSLELGDSALYFCASSLSGIHEQYFGPGTRLTVT.

The CDR3 reads CASSIDTGDQPQHF. The CDR3 DNA reads as TGTGCCAGTAGTATAGATACAGGGGATCAGCCCCAGCATTTT. The J gene is TRBJ1-5, the V gene TRBV19; the match to TRBD1 covers 7 bases. V dropped 0 bases and J dropped 5; count of bases not matched to a gene: 1. This CDR3 region has 14 residues. Germline CDR1 reads LNHDA; CDR2 reads SQIVND (reference sequence).

The CDR3 coding sequence is TGTGCCATCAGCCCAGGGGACCCCGGGGAGCTGTTTTTT. Its protein product is CAISPGDPGELFF. J is TRBJ2-2 and V is TRBV10-3, with D maybe TRBD1 (6 bases). Germline V lookup: CDR1 ENHRY, CDR2 SYGVKD. The CDR3 consists of 13 residues. Trimming took 6 bases from V and 6 from J, leaving 11 bases between them.

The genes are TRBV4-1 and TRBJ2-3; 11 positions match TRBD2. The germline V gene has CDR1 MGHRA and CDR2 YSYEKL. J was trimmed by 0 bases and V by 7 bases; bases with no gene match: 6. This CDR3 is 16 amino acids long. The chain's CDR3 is CASTPSGGRSTDTQYF. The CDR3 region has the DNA TGCGCCAGCACGCCTAGCGGGGGGCGTAGCACAGATACGCAGTATTTT.

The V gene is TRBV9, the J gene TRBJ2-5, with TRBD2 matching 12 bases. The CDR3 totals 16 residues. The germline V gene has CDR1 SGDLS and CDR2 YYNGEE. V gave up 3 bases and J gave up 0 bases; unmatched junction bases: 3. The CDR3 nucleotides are TGTGCCAGCAGCGGCGGGACTAGCGGGTACCAAGAGACCCAGTACTTC. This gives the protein CASSGGTSGYQETQYF.

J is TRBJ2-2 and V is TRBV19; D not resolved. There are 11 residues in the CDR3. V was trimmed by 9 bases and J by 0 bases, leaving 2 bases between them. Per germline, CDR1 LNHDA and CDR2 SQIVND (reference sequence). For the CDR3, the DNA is TGTGCCAGCTCGAACACCGGGGAGCTGTTTTTT. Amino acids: CASSNTGELFF.

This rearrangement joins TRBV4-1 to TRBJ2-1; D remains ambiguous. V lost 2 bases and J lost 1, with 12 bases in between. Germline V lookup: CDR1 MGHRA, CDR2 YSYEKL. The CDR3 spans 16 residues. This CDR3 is CASSQLDIISYNEQFF. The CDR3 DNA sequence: TGCGCCAGCAGCCAACTCGACATTATATCCTACAATGAGCAGTTCTTC.

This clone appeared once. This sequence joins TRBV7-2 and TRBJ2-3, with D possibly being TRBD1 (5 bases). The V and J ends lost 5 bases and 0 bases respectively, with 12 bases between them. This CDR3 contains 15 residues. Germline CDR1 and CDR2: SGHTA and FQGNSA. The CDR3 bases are TGTGCCAGCAGCCCAGACAGACTTAGCACAGATACGCAGTATTTT. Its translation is CASSPDRLSTDTQYF. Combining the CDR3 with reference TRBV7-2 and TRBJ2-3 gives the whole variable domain GAGVSQSPSNKVTEKGKDVELRCDPISGHTALYWYRQSLGQGLEFLIYFQGNSAPDKSGLPSDRFSAERTGGSVSTLTIQRTQQEDSAVYLCASSPDRLSTDTQYFGPGTRLTVL.

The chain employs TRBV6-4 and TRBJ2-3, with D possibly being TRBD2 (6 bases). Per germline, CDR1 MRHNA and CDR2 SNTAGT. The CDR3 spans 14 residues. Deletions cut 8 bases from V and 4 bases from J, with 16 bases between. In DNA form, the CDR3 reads TGTGCCAGCTCCGAAACGCTAGCGTCAGATACGCAGTATTTT. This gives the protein CASSETLASDTQYF.

The CDR3 spells CASSVGTRETQYF. CDR3 nucleotides: TGTGCCAGCAGCGTCGGGACACGCGAGACCCAGTACTTC. The chain carries TRBV7-2 and TRBJ2-5; D is possibly TRBD1 (6 bases). Per the germline V gene, CDR1 is SGHTA and CDR2 is FQGNSA. Deletions cut 5 bases from V and 5 bases from J, with 12 bases between. There are 13 residues in the CDR3.

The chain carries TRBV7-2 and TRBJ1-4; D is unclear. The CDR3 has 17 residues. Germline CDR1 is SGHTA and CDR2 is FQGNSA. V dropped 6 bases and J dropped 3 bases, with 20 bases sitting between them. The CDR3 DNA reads TGTGCCAGCAGTCGGGGTTTCTTGGCTACAGCTAATGAAAAACTGTTTTTT. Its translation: CASSRGFLATANEKLFF.